The 20 T cell receptor beta chains given below trace back to one sample, sequenced in a study of T cell responses to AZD1222 COVID-19 vaccine. Profiling relied on immunoSEQ multiplex PCR, and the TCRdb table lists in-frame clones only, not all of them. Of roughly 150,000 clones in the sample, approximately 92% are singletons; the top ten hold about 1.6%. The specimen comprised peripheral blood, sampled on day 0 of AZD1222 vaccination. The receptors were gathered from an adult in good health.

The chain is built from TRBV5-1 and TRBJ2-5; D is perhaps TRBD1 or TRBD2 (5 bases each). Germline V gene data show CDR1 as SGHRS and CDR2 as YFSETQ. V was clipped by 5 bases and J by 1 base, with 15 bases between them. The CDR3 runs to 15 residues. CDR3 nucleotides: TGCGCCAGCAGTCCGGGACCCCCTCCCCAAGAGACCCAGTACTTC. Translating gives CASSPGPPPQETQYF.

With respect to this clone: Distinct nucleotide sequences in the sample also encode this CDR3. The genes are TRBV18 and TRBJ1-1; D is unclear. V lost 1 base and J 0 bases, leaving 6 bases between the germline ends. Germline assignment: CDR1 KGHSH and CDR2 LQKENI. The CDR3 loop spans 14 amino acids. CDR3: CASSPQGMNTEAFF. CDR3 nucleotide sequence: TGTGCCAGCTCACCACAGGGCATGAACACTGAAGCTTTCTTT. Filled out from reference TRBV18 and TRBJ1-1, the complete variable domain reads NAGVMQNPRHLVRRRGQEARLRCSPMKGHSHVYWYRQLPEEGLKFMVYLQKENIIDESGMPKERFSAEFPKEGPSILRIQQVVRGDSAAYFCASSPQGMNTEAFFGQGTRLTVV.

The J gene is TRBJ2-7, the V gene TRBV11-2, with TRBD1 as a possible D gene (6 bases). CDR3 length: 14 amino acids. Looked up from germline, CDR1 is SGHAT and CDR2 is FQNNGV. V was shortened by 5 bases and J by 0 bases, with 11 bases between the two germline ends. Here the CDR3 DNA reads TGTGCCAGCAGCCAGGGACATAGCTCCTACGAGCAGTACTTC. This gives the protein CASSQGHSSYEQYF.

This sequence joins TRBV5-1 and TRBJ2-1, with D tentatively TRBD1 (5 bases). The CDR3 is 14 residues long. V was cut by 0 bases and J by 7 bases, with 11 bases left in between. Germline V lookup: CDR1 SGHRS, CDR2 YFSETQ. The CDR3 DNA follows: TGCGCCAGCAGCTTGGAGGGGCTGCGGAATGAGCAGTTCTTC. Its protein product is CASSLEGLRNEQFF.

The chain has TRBV6-5 and TRBJ1-5, with D unresolved. Deletions cut 4 bases from V and 3 bases from J, with 4 bases between. Per germline, CDR1 MNHEY and CDR2 SVGAGI. This CDR3 contains 12 residues. The CDR3 region is CASSSYNQPQHF. The DNA for the CDR3 is TGTGCCAGCAGTTCGTACAATCAGCCCCAGCATTTT.

J is TRBJ2-1 and V is TRBV6-5, with D possibly matching TRBD2 (6 bases). The CDR3 has 14 residues. Trimming took off 6 bases at V and 4 bases at J, with 13 bases between the two ends. Germline loops: CDR1 MNHEY, CDR2 SVGAGI. DNA of the CDR3: TGTGCCAGCAGGCCCGGGGGAGGATACAATGAGCAGTTCTTC. It yields the protein CASRPGGGYNEQFF.

The V gene is TRBV18, the J gene TRBJ2-1, with TRBD2 matching over 9 bases. Germline CDR1 KGHSH, CDR2 LQKENI. There are 14 residues in the CDR3. V trimming: 6 bases; J trimming: 8 bases; junction bases outside the gene matches: 8. The CDR3 here is CASSLAGGAHEQFF. The CDR3 DNA reads as TGTGCCAGCTCCTTGGCGGGGGGGGCCCATGAGCAGTTCTTC.

Relative to its sample, this clone is medium-sized. The sample carries other DNA sequences with the same CDR3. The chain is built from TRBV12-3 or TRBV12-4 and TRBJ2-2; D is uncertain. V lost 2 bases and J lost 6, with 1 base in between. The CDR3 has 11 amino acids. The CDR3, as DNA: TGTGCCAGCAGTTTATCCGGGGAGCTGTTTTTT. Translated: CASSLSGELFF.

V and J are TRBV5-1 and TRBJ2-3, with D hard to call. The CDR3 is made up of 16 amino acids. CDR1 is SGHRS and CDR2 is YFSETQ in the germline V gene. V lost 2 bases, J lost 6 bases, and 19 bases lay in between. CDR3: CASSLIVTLPGDTQYF. CDR3 bases: TGCGCCAGCAGCTTAATCGTTACTCTGCCAGGTGATACGCAGTATTTT.

V gene TRBV7-8 combines with J gene TRBJ2-6, with TRBD1 as a possible D gene (5 bases). This CDR3 is built from 16 residues. The germline V and J ends were trimmed by 6 bases and 1 base, with 13 bases remaining between them. Germline lookup yields CDR1 SGHVS and CDR2 FQNEAQ. The CDR3 DNA reads TGTGCCAGCAGGGCCCCATCAGGGTCTGGGGCCAACGTCCTGACTTTC. It is translated as CASRAPSGSGANVLTF. The complete variable domain, with remaining parts taken from reference TRBV7-8 and TRBJ2-6, reads GAGVSQSPRYKVAKRGQDVALRCDPISGHVSLFWYQQALGQGPEFLTYFQNEAQLDKSGLPSDRFFAERPEGSVSTLKIQRTQQEDSAVYLCASRAPSGSGANVLTFGAGSRLTVL.

This chain uses TRBV9 with TRBJ2-5; TRBD1 matches 7 bases. The CDR3 consists of 15 residues. J lost 4 bases, V lost 0 bases, and 6 bases had no gene match. Germline CDR1 and CDR2: SGDLS and YYNGEE. The CDR3 DNA follows: TGTGCCAGCAGCGTAGGGGCAGGGGGTTCAGAGACCCAGTACTTC. This gives the protein CASSVGAGGSETQYF.

V is TRBV24-1 and J is TRBJ1-1; D might be TRBD1 (6 bases). The CDR3 covers 16 residues. The germline V and J ends were trimmed by 4 bases and 5 bases, with 19 bases remaining between them. Looked up from germline, CDR1 is KGHDR and CDR2 is SFDVKD. CDR3 protein: CATSEPKTGKGTEAFF. As DNA, the CDR3 is TGTGCCACCAGTGAACCGAAGACAGGTAAGGGTACTGAAGCTTTCTTT.

V is TRBV6-6 and J is TRBJ1-2; D possibly corresponds to TRBD1 (6 bases). The ends were cut back, 6 bases at V and 7 bases at J, with 18 bases in the middle. This CDR3 has 14 residues. From germline, CDR1 is MNHNY and CDR2 SVGAGI (reference sequence). CDR3 protein: CASREQGNGGGYTF. CDR3 in DNA: TGTGCCAGCAGGGAACAGGGTAATGGGGGTGGCTACACCTTC.

The V call is TRBV5-5, the J call TRBJ2-1; D call uncertain. CDR3 length: 13 residues. Germline assignment: CDR1 SGHKS and CDR2 YYEKEE (reference sequence). Trimming stripped 3 bases from V and 3 bases from J, with 7 bases between. This chain's CDR3 is CASSSHSYNEQFF. In DNA, the CDR3 is TGTGCCAGCAGCTCCCACAGCTACAATGAGCAGTTCTTC.

This chain joins TRBV4-1 and TRBJ2-2; D is ambiguous. CDR3 size: 14 residues. Trimming removed 6 bases at V and 3 bases at J, with 11 bases between. Germline assignment: CDR1 MGHRA and CDR2 YSYEKL. CDR3 region: CASSPSYYTGELFF. For the CDR3, the DNA is TGCGCCAGCAGTCCTAGTTATTACACCGGGGAGCTGTTTTTT.

The rearrangement joins TRBV5-6 to TRBJ1-1; 7 bases are shared with TRBD1. Germline V gives CDR1 SGHDT, CDR2 YYEEEE. The ends lost 4 bases at V and 4 bases at J; junction bases unmatched: 16. The length of the CDR3 is 17 residues. The CDR3 region has the DNA TGTGCCAGCAGCACGGACAGGACCCCGGGTGTGGGCACTGAAGCTTTCTTT. It encodes CASSTDRTPGVGTEAFF.

This clone was counted once. The chain combines TRBV4-1 with TRBJ1-6; weak D call: TRBD1 (5 bases). The CDR3 has 17 amino acids. V dropped 0 bases and J dropped 6 bases, with 15 bases sitting between them. CDR1 MGHRA and CDR2 YSYEKL come from the germline V gene. CDR3 nucleotide sequence: TGCGCCAGCAGCCAAGAAGGTCAGGGCTTCGTTAATTCACCCCTCCACTTT. Protein product: CASSQEGQGFVNSPLHF.

The chain recombines TRBV4-1 with TRBJ2-5; 9 bases map to TRBD1. Germline V CDR1 and CDR2: MGHRA, YSYEKL. V lost 4 bases and J lost 5; bases outside the gene matches: 8. CDR3 length equals 15 residues. The CDR3: CASSPPGTGYETQYF. The CDR3 DNA reads as TGCGCCAGCAGCCCCCCCGGGACAGGGTATGAGACCCAGTACTTC.

The rearrangement joins TRBV9 to TRBJ2-7; the D is unclear. The CDR3 has 13 residues. Between the trimmed V and J ends, which lost 0 bases and 8 bases, there was a span of 12 bases. Germline V gene lookup returns CDR1 SGDLS and CDR2 YYNGEE. CDR3 bases: TGTGCCAGCAGCGTAGACGACACAACGCAGCAGTACTTC. Amino acids: CASSVDDTTQQYF.

This chain connects TRBV15 to TRBJ2-7; D is ambiguous. The CDR3 loop spans 11 amino acids. V dropped 0 bases and J dropped 6 bases, with 3 bases sitting between them. CDR1 is LNHNV, CDR2 YYDKDF, per germline (reference sequence). As DNA, the CDR3 is TGTGCCACCAGCAGAGATCTCGAGCAGTACTTC. It encodes CATSRDLEQYF. The full variable domain, its missing parts supplied by reference TRBV15 and TRBJ2-7, is DAMVIQNPRYQVTQFGKPVTLSCSQTLNHNVMYWYQQKSSQAPKLLFHYYDKDFNNEADTPDNFQSRRPNTSFCFLDIRSPGLGDTAMYLCATSRDLEQYFGPGTRLTVT.